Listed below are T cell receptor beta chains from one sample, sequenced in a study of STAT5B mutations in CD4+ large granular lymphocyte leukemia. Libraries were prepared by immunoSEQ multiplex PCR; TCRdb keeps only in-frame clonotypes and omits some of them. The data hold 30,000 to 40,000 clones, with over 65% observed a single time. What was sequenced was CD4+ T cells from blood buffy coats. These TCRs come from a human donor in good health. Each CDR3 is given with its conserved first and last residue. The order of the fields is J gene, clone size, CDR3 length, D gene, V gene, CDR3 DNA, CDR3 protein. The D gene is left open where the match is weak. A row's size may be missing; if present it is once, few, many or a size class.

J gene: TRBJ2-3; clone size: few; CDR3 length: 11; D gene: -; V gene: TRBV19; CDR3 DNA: TGTGCCAGTAGTACTACAGATACGCAGTATTTT; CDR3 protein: CASSTTDTQYF
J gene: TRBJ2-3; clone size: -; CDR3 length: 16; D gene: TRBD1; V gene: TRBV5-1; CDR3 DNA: TGCGCCAGCAGCGCCGGACAGGGGGCCAGCACAGATACGCAGTATTTT; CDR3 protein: CASSAGQGASTDTQYF
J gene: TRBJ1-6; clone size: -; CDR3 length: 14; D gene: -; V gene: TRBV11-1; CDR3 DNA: TGTGCCAGCAGCTCCGACGGGGTAGTCTCACCCCTCCACTTT; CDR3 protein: CASSSDGVVSPLHF
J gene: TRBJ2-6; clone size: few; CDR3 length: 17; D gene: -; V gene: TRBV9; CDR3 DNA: TGTGCCAGCAGCCCCCGTTCGGTGGGCTCTGGGGCCAACGTCCTGACTTTC; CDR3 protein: CASSPRSVGSGANVLTF
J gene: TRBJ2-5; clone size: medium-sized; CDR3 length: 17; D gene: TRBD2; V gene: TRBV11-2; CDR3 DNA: TGTGCCAGCAGCGAGGGACTAGTGCCTGGGGGCCAAGAGACCCAGTACTTC; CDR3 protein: CASSEGLVPGGQETQYF
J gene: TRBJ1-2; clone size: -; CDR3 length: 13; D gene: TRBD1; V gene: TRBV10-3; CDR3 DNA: TGTGCCATCAGTTCAGGGGGCGGCGATGGCTACACCTTC; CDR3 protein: CAISSGGGDGYTF
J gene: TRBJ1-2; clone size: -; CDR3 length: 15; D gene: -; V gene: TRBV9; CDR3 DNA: TGTGCCAGCAGCGTAGCTTCGGGGGGGTATGGCGGCTACACCTTC; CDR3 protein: CASSVASGGYGGYTF
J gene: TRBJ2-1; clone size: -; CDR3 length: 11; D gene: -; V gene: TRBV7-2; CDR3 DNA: TGTGCCAGCAGCTTACTACATGAGCAGTTCTTC; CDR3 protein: CASSLLHEQFF
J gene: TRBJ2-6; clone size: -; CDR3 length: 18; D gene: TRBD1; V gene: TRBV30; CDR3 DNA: TGTGCCTGGAGTGTAAGGGGACAGGGGAGGTCTGGGGCCAACGTCCTGACTTTC; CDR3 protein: CAWSVRGQGRSGANVLTF
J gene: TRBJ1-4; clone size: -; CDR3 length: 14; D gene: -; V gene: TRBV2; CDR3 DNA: TGTGCCAGCAACCCCGCTAGGGCTAATGAAAAACTGTTTTTT; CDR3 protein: CASNPARANEKLFF
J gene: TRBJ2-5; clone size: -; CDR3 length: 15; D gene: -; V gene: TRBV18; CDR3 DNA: TGTGCCAGCTCACCACTTATGGCAGGGTGGGAGACCCAGTACTTC; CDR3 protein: CASSPLMAGWETQYF
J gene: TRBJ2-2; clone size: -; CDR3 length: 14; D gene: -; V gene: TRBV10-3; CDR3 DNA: TGTGCCATCAGTGGTCCCGGGAACACCGGGGAGCTGTTTTTT; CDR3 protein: CAISGPGNTGELFF
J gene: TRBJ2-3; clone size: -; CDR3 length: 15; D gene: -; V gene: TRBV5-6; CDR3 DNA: TGTGCCAGCAGCTTGGGGGCTAGCCAAGGATATACGCAGTATTTT; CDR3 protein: CASSLGASQGYTQYF
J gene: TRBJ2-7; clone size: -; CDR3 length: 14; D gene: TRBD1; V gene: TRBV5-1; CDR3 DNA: TGCGCCAGCAGCAATCCCGGGACAGCCGGCGAGCAGTACTTC; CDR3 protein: CASSNPGTAGEQYF
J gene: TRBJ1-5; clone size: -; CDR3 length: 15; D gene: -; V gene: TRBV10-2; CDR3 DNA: TGCGCCAGCAGTGAGACAGGTCATAGCAATCAGCCCCAGCATTTT; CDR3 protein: CASSETGHSNQPQHF
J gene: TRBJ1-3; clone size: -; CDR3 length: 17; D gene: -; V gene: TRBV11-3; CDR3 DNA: TGTGCCAGCAGCCCCCCCACGGGCGGGTTCTCTGGAAACACCATATATTTT; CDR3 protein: CASSPPTGGFSGNTIYF
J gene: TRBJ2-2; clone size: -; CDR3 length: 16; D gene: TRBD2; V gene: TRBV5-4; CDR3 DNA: TGTGCCAGTGCCCTGGGGCAGCGGGGGGCCGGCGGGGAGCTGTTTTTT; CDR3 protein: CASALGQRGAGGELFF
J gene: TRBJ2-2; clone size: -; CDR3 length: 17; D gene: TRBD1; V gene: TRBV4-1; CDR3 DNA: TGCGCCAGCAGCCAAATTATTAGGACAGGGGGGACCGGGGAGCTGTTTTTT; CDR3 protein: CASSQIIRTGGTGELFF
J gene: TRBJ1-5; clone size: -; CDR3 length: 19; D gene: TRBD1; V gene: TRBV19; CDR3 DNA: TGTGCCAGTACCCCGCCGGGGACAGGTATACTATATAGCAATCAGCCCCAGCATTTT; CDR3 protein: CASTPPGTGILYSNQPQHF
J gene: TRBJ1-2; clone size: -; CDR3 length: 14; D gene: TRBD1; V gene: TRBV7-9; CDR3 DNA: TGTGCCAGCAGCTTAAGGACAGGGGACTATGGCTACACCTTC; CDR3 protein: CASSLRTGDYGYTF
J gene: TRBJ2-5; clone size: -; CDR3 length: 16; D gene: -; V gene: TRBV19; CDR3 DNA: TGTGCCAGTAGTATAAAAGGGGGGGTACACCAAGAGACCCAGTACTTC; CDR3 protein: CASSIKGGVHQETQYF
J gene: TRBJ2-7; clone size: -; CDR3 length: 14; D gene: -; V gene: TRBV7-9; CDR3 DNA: TGTGCCAGCAGCTTAGCGCTGGGGGGCTACGAGCAGTACTTC; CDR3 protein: CASSLALGGYEQYF
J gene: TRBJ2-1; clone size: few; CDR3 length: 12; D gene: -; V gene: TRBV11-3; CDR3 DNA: TGTGCCAGCAGCTTAATAGGCGGAGAGCAGTTCTTC; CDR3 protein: CASSLIGGEQFF
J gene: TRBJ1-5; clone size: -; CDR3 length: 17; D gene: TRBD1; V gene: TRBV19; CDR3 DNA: TGTGCCAGTAGTATCACCGTTACAGGGGGAGGCAATCAGCCCCAGCATTTT; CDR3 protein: CASSITVTGGGNQPQHF
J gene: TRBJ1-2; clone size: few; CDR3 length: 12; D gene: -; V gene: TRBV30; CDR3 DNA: TGTGCCTGGAGAACCCAGAACTATGGCTACACCTTC; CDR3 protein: CAWRTQNYGYTF
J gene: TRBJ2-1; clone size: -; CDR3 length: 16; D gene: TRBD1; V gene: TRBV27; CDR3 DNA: TGTGCCAGCAGTTTATCTGGACAGGGGGCCGTCAATGAGCAGTTCTTC; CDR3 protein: CASSLSGQGAVNEQFF
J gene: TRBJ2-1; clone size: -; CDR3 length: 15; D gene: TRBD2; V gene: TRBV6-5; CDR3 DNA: TGTGCCAGCAGTTTCCGTAGCGGGTTTGGAAATGAGCAGTTCTTC; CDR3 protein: CASSFRSGFGNEQFF
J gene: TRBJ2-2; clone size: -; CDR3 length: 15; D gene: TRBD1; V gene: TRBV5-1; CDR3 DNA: TGCGCCAGCAGCTTTGGACAGGGGGCCACCGGGGAGCTGTTTTTT; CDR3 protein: CASSFGQGATGELFF
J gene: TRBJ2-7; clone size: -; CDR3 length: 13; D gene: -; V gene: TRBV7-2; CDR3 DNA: TGTGCCAGCAGCTTAGTCTGGGGGAACGAGCAGTACTTC; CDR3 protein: CASSLVWGNEQYF
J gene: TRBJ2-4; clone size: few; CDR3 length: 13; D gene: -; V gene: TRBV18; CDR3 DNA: TGTGCCAGCTCACCGGTAGGGGGAAACATTCAGTACTTC; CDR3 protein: CASSPVGGNIQYF
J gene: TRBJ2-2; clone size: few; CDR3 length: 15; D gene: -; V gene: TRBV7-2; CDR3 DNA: TGTGCCAGCAGCTTAGCTTCGGGACGCCCCGGGGAGCTGTTTTTT; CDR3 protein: CASSLASGRPGELFF
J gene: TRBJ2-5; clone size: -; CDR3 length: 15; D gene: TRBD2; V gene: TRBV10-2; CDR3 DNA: TGCGCCAGCAGTGGGGGGACTAGCGGCAGAGAGACCCAGTACTTC; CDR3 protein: CASSGGTSGRETQYF